These 8 T cell receptor beta chains came from one sample sequenced in a study of blood T cell repertoires in COVID-19. Assay used: immunoSEQ multiplex PCR; TCRdb lists only in-frame clones, some missing. The sample has about 250,000 clones, approximately 85% seen once. Source material: PBMCs or T cells enriched from blood (not recorded which). These receptors all come from a woman aged 25 to 39 who had recovered from COVID-19.

The V gene is TRBV14, the J gene TRBJ2-1; D possibly corresponds to TRBD2 (6 bases). In germline, CDR1 is SGHDN, CDR2 FVKESK. The CDR3 length is 15 residues. The ends were cut back, 6 bases at V and 1 base at J, with 13 bases in the middle. CDR3 in DNA: TGTGCCAGCAGTCCGACTAGACCTTCCTACAATGAGCAGTTCTTC. This translates into CASSPTRPSYNEQFF.

The chain employs TRBV24-1 and TRBJ2-1; tentatively, D is TRBD2 (6 bases). V dropped 4 bases and J dropped 12 bases, with 12 bases sitting between them. CDR1 is KGHDR and CDR2 is SFDVKD in the germline V gene. The CDR3 covers 12 residues. The CDR3 DNA is TGTGCCACCAGTGACGCGGGGCAGGGGCAGTTCTTC. It codes for CATSDAGQGQFF.

CDR3 DNA: TGTGCCAGCTCACGGACAGCGGGGGATGAAAAACTGTTTTTT. Translation gives CASSRTAGDEKLFF. The chain couples TRBV18 to TRBJ1-4; tentatively, D is TRBD1 (6 bases). The V and J ends lost 4 bases and 6 bases respectively, with 12 bases between them. Germline values: CDR1 KGHSH, CDR2 LQKENI. The CDR3 totals 14 residues. Full variable domain (missing parts from reference TRBV18 and TRBJ1-4): NAGVMQNPRHLVRRRGQEARLRCSPMKGHSHVYWYRQLPEEGLKFMVYLQKENIIDESGMPKERFSAEFPKEGPSILRIQQVVRGDSAAYFCASSRTAGDEKLFFGSGTQLSVL.

A few counts support this clone. V gene TRBV29-1 combines with J gene TRBJ2-2; perhaps TRBD1 as D (6 bases). V was trimmed by 7 bases and J by 4 bases, leaving 16 bases between them. The CDR3 consists of 14 residues. The germline V gene encodes CDR1 SQVTM and CDR2 ANQGSEA. The CDR3 is CSAVRGGVTGELFF. DNA for the CDR3: TGCAGCGCAGTTCGAGGGGGTGTCACCGGGGAGCTGTTTTTT.

This chain's CDR3 is CATSNGDRGDQPQHF. In nucleotides, the CDR3 is TGTGCCACCAGCAACGGGGACAGGGGGGATCAGCCCCAGCATTTT. The chain employs TRBV15 and TRBJ1-5, with 11 bases aligning to TRBD1. CDR3 length: 15 amino acids. V shed 4 bases, J shed 5 bases, and the junction held 4 bases outside the gene matches. CDR1 and CDR2 (germline): LNHNV, YYDKDF (reference sequence).

This clone was recorded a few times. This chain uses TRBV7-9 with TRBJ2-1; 7 bases agree with TRBD2. Losses at the gene ends were 3 bases for V and 3 bases for J; bases not matched to a gene: 2. The CDR3 covers 14 residues. The germline V gene has CDR1 SEHNR and CDR2 FQNEAQ (reference sequence). As DNA, the CDR3 is TGTGCCAGCAGCTTGGCTAGCGGCTACAATGAGCAGTTCTTC. Amino acids: CASSLASGYNEQFF.

This clone has just a few counts. The chain's CDR3 is CASEETGYGTEAFF. The CDR3 coding sequence is TGTGCCAGCGAGGAGACAGGGTATGGGACTGAAGCTTTCTTT. The V and J genes are TRBV25-1 and TRBJ1-1, with TRBD1 matching 7 bases. Germline V lookup: CDR1 MGHDK, CDR2 SYGVNS. The trim removed 8 bases at V and 5 bases at J, leaving 11 bases unmatched. The CDR3 is 14 residues long.

This clone was seen a handful of times. This chain joins TRBV6-5 and TRBJ1-5, with a weak D call TRBD1 (5 bases). The CDR3 has 14 residues. The V end was cut by 5 bases, the J end by 3 bases, with 11 bases between. Per the germline V gene, CDR1 is MNHEY and CDR2 is SVGAGI. The CDR3 sequence is CASSPRQPNQPQHF. The CDR3 bases are TGTGCCAGCAGTCCTCGACAGCCCAATCAGCCCCAGCATTTT.